Following are 17 T cell receptor beta chains from one sample sequenced in a study of T cell repertoires in cytomegalovirus infection. These receptors lack a known antigen. TCRdb re-derived calls from the reads in MiXCR, one entry per CDR3 protein. The data contain a few hundred thousand distinct CDR3 sequences, 25% to 35% of them seen just once; the ten biggest clones take up roughly a sixth. The sample here was cultured PBMCs, taken from culture after CMV antigen stimulation. Source of these receptors: a human donor in good health (CMV status not recorded). Some clones in this sample may be carry-over from other donors' samples.

The count of this clonotype is one. V gene TRBV7-2 combines with J gene TRBJ2-3; D gene uncertain. From germline, CDR1 is SGHTA and CDR2 FQGNSA. The CDR3 is 15 amino acids. V dropped 1 base and J dropped 2 bases, with 10 bases sitting between them. In DNA, the CDR3 is TGTGCCAGCAGCTTAGTGCACAGCCCCACAGATACGCAGTATTTT. Protein: CASSLVHSPTDTQYF.

There are a few counts of this clonotype. This chain joins TRBV19 and TRBJ2-1; the D is unclear. Germline V gene sequence: CDR1 LNHDA, CDR2 SQIVND (reference sequence). This CDR3 is 20 amino acids long. V lost 3 bases to trimming and J lost 4 bases, with 28 bases between them. CDR3 DNA: TGTGCCAGTAGTATTTTTTTCGGCACGACCACCCCCTTGATATACAATGAGCAGTTCTTC. Translated, it gives CASSIFFGTTTPLIYNEQFF.

The J gene is TRBJ2-1, the V gene TRBV12-5; D is uncertain. The CDR3 runs to 15 residues. The germline V gene encodes CDR1 LGHNT and CDR2 FRNRAP. Trimming removed 6 bases from V and 6 bases from J, with 18 bases in between. Here the CDR3 reads CASGWGLETSNEQFF. For the CDR3, the DNA is TGTGCTAGTGGATGGGGTCTAGAGACCTCCAATGAGCAGTTCTTC.

V gene TRBV15 combines with J gene TRBJ2-1; 7 nucleotides align to TRBD2. The germline CDR1 and CDR2 sequences are LNHNV and YYDKDF (reference sequence). With 3 bases clipped from V and 2 bases from J, the junction kept 7 bases outside the gene matches. This CDR3 has 16 amino acids. CDR3 sequence reads: CATSSRRELPYNEQFF. In nucleotides, the CDR3 is TGTGCCACCAGCAGCCGGCGGGAGCTTCCCTACAATGAGCAGTTCTTC.

This clonotype showed up many times. The V gene is TRBV7-8, the J gene TRBJ2-7; 10 bases are shared with TRBD1. After removal of 5 bases from V and 2 bases from J, the junction contained 9 bases not matched to a gene. Germline V gives CDR1 SGHVS, CDR2 FQNEAQ. The CDR3 has 16 residues. The CDR3 loop is CASSPRQGALTYEQYF. In DNA, the CDR3 is TGTGCCAGCAGCCCAAGACAGGGGGCACTTACCTACGAGCAGTACTTC. The full variable domain, with the rest looked up from reference TRBV7-8 and TRBJ2-7, is GAGVSQSPRYKVAKRGQDVALRCDPISGHVSLFWYQQALGQGPEFLTYFQNEAQLDKSGLPSDRFFAERPEGSVSTLKIQRTQQEDSAVYLCASSPRQGALTYEQYFGPGTRLTVT.

This clonotype was counted a few times. V usage is TRBV5-1 and J usage is TRBJ1-1, with a tentative D call TRBD1 (5 bases). The germline V and J ends were trimmed by 2 bases and 0 bases, with 14 bases remaining between them. The length of the CDR3 is 16 residues. Germline loops: CDR1 SGHRS, CDR2 YFSETQ. CDR3 in amino acids: CASSFGIGGLNTEAFF. CDR3 in DNA: TGCGCCAGCAGCTTCGGGATTGGGGGGTTGAACACTGAAGCTTTCTTT.

The chain carries TRBV27 and TRBJ2-1; 9 nucleotides agree with TRBD2. Germline V gene lookup returns CDR1 MNHEY and CDR2 SMNVEV (reference sequence). The V segment lost 3 bases and the J segment 8 bases; nucleotides outside the gene matches: 8. The CDR3 has 15 residues. The CDR3 DNA follows: TGTGCCAGCAGTTTGCCCCGCGGGAGGGTTGATGAGCAGTTCTTC. Residues: CASSLPRGRVDEQFF.

The chain joins TRBV5-1 to TRBJ1-2, with D hard to call. The germline V and J ends were trimmed by 3 bases and 4 bases, with 13 bases remaining between them. From germline, CDR1 is SGHRS and CDR2 YFSETQ. The CDR3 runs to 14 residues. CDR3 sequence reads: CASSSGSLSYGYTF. In DNA form, the CDR3 reads TGCGCCAGCAGCTCCGGGTCCCTTAGCTATGGCTACACCTTC.

The chain links TRBV7-6 to TRBJ2-1, with D perhaps TRBD2 (6 bases). Germline V CDR1 and CDR2: SGHVS, FNYEAQ. The CDR3 covers 16 residues. Trimming removed 1 base at V and 1 base at J, with 11 bases between. The DNA of the CDR3 is TGTGCCAGCAGCTTAGTTCCGCGGGAATCCTACAATGAGCAGTTCTTC. It translates to CASSLVPRESYNEQFF.

The rearrangement links TRBV12-3 or TRBV12-4 to TRBJ2-3; unclear D gene. CDR3 length: 15 amino acids. The V end was cut by 3 bases, the J end by 2 bases, with 12 bases between. CDR3 bases: TGTGCCAGCAGTTTTGACCGCCGGCTCACAGATACGCAGTATTTT. The encoded protein is CASSFDRRLTDTQYF.

The chain couples TRBV6-1 to TRBJ2-3; 9 bases line up with TRBD2. This CDR3 comprises 16 residues. V lost 3 bases and J lost 6; bases outside the gene matches: 10. Germline-derived CDR1 and CDR2 are MNHNS and SASEGT. Written as DNA, the CDR3 is TGTGCCAGCAGTGAGTCTGGCGGGAGGGCGAGGGATACGCAGTATTTT. It is translated as CASSESGGRARDTQYF.

This clonotype was observed many times. V gene TRBV19 combines with J gene TRBJ1-1; 8 bases agree with TRBD1. Germline CDR1 is LNHDA and CDR2 is SQIVND (reference sequence). The CDR3 runs to 16 residues. J lost 0 bases, V lost 8 bases, and 11 bases had no gene match. CDR3 DNA sequence: TGTGCCAGTCCCCCCGGGACAGGCCTGATGAACACTGAAGCTTTCTTT. Translated: CASPPGTGLMNTEAFF.

This clonotype was seen a few times. The chain recombines TRBV19 with TRBJ1-5; TRBD1 matches 9 bases. Looked up from germline, CDR1 is LNHDA and CDR2 is SQIVND (reference sequence). The CDR3 has 16 amino acids. Trimming at V came to 4 bases and at J to 4 bases, leaving 8 bases not matched to a gene. The CDR3 DNA sequence: TGTGCCAGTAGTACCCCGGACAGGGGTTCAAATCAGCCCCAGCATTTT. Its protein product is CASSTPDRGSNQPQHF.

In DNA, the CDR3 is TGTGCCAGCAGCCAAGATACGCGCTCTGGAAACACCATATATTTT. It translates to CASSQDTRSGNTIYF. V and J are TRBV3-1 and TRBJ1-3; D gene uncertain. The CDR3 has 15 amino acids. The germline V gene has CDR1 LGHDT and CDR2 YNNKEL (reference sequence). With 0 bases removed from V and 0 bases from J, the gap between germline ends came to 6 bases.

V is TRBV4-1 and J is TRBJ2-5; D might be TRBD1 (6 bases). Trimming cost V 0 bases and J 0 bases, with 11 bases left between them. CDR1 MGHRA and CDR2 YSYEKL come from the germline V gene. The CDR3 is 16 amino acids. The CDR3 DNA sequence: TGCGCCAGCAGCCAAGATACAGGGTTGTACCAAGAGACCCAGTACTTC. It yields the protein CASSQDTGLYQETQYF.

This clonotype was detected a few times. The chain links TRBV5-5 to TRBJ2-7, with 9 bases fitting TRBD2. The CDR3 runs to 15 residues. Germline trimming cut 2 bases from V and 5 bases from J; bases unmatched to any gene: 8. From germline, CDR1 is SGHKS and CDR2 YYEKEE (reference sequence). This chain's CDR3 is CASSLPTSGADEQYV. The CDR3 nucleotides read TGTGCCAGCAGCTTACCGACTAGCGGAGCCGACGAGCAGTACGTC.

The gene calls are TRBV4-1 and TRBJ2-5; the D gene is possibly TRBD2 (6 bases). V was clipped by 1 base and J by 2 bases, with 14 bases between them. CDR3 length equals 16 residues. The V gene's germline CDR1 is MGHRA and CDR2 YSYEKL. The CDR3 nucleotides are TGCGCCAGCAGCCAAGCGTTCGCTAGCGTTCAAGAGACCCAGTACTTC. Residues: CASSQAFASVQETQYF.